The TCR beta chain under discussion was sequenced for a study of cytomegalovirus exposure and HLA in healthy donors. PCR primers comprised 60 Vbeta and 13 Jbeta primers. Only in-frame clones appear in the TCRdb table, and some are missing; sequencing was by immunoSEQ multiplex PCR. The sample's table shows 100,000 to 150,000 clones. Study results and caveats: Most TCRs appeared rarely, but some public TCRs recurred in many donors. One variant, a missense change in DCLRE1C, was linked in a later analysis to TCR beta V- and J-gene trimming.

Concerning this clone itself: The antigen is undetermined.

The germline gives CDR1 LNHDA, CDR2 SQIVND (reference sequence). This CDR3 has 12 residues. V gave up 10 bases and J gave up 2 bases, with 11 bases separating them. Sequencing was done on a sample of PBMCs. The chain has TRBV19 and TRBJ1-1, with D maybe TRBD1 (6 bases). The receptor's source is a woman between 40 and 50 years old in good health and CMV-seropositive. CDR3 coding DNA: TGTGCCACAAGAGGGGGAAACACTGAAGCTTTCTTT. This codes for CATRGGNTEAFF.